One sample yielded the 21 T cell receptor beta chains listed below, sequenced in a study of T-cell reconstitution after alpha-beta-depleted transplantation in children. Unique molecular identifiers were incorporated when the TCRbeta library was constructed. Each CDR3 protein gets one entry after TCRdb re-called the PCR reads with MiXCR. Among about 310,000 distinct CDR3 sequences listed, approximately 23% were seen once. The sample here was PBMCs, mostly from graft donor cells, taken 180 days after TCRalphabeta/CD19-depleted stem cell transplant. These receptors came from a male patient aged 10-17 years who had a stem cell transplant for acute lymphoblastic leukemia, so the T cells may come from the graft donor.

The V and J genes are TRBV28 and TRBJ1-6, with TRBD1 matching 7 bases. Germline trimming cut 6 bases from V and 9 bases from J; bases unmatched to any gene: 17. In germline, CDR1 is MDHEN, CDR2 SYDVKM. The length of the CDR3 is 17 residues. CDR3 in DNA: TGTGCCAGCAGCGAATGGCAGGGGGAATCGAGAAGTTCACCCCTCCACTTT. Amino acid sequence: CASSEWQGESRSSPLHF.

This clonotype was detected a few times. The chain is built from TRBV15 and TRBJ1-5; D is unclear. Trimming removed 2 bases at V and 7 bases at J, with 9 bases between. CDR3 length: 13 residues. CDR1 and CDR2 (germline): LNHNV, YYDKDF (reference sequence). The CDR3 reads CATSRLGKQPQHF. The CDR3 DNA is TGTGCCACCAGCAGATTGGGTAAACAGCCCCAGCATTTT.

The chain uses TRBV5-6 and TRBJ2-7; 13 nucleotides match TRBD2. CDR1 SGHDT and CDR2 YYEEEE come from the germline V gene. The CDR3 runs to 18 residues. V gave up 3 bases and J gave up 0 bases; unmatched junction bases: 9. The CDR3 loop is CASSSFTGTSGTSYEQYF. The CDR3 DNA is TGTGCCAGCAGCTCCTTCACCGGGACTAGCGGGACCTCCTACGAGCAGTACTTC.

This clonotype was seen a handful of times. J is TRBJ2-2 and V is TRBV6-5, with 7 bases matching TRBD2. With 0 bases clipped from V and 3 bases from J, the junction kept 10 bases outside the gene matches. Germline loops: CDR1 MNHEY, CDR2 SVGAGI. CDR3 length: 18 amino acids. The CDR3 sequence: CASSYSLLTGGYTGELFF. CDR3 DNA sequence: TGTGCCAGCAGTTACTCGCTCTTAACGGGAGGCTACACCGGGGAGCTGTTTTTT.

This sequence joins TRBV5-1 and TRBJ2-3; D is unclear. The V and J ends lost 3 bases and 6 bases respectively, with 5 bases between them. Germline values: CDR1 SGHRS, CDR2 YFSETQ. The CDR3 length is 11 residues. CDR3 in DNA: TGCGCCAGCAGCTGGCGGGATACGCAGTATTTT. Translation gives CASSWRDTQYF.

The CDR3 here is CASSVVVGGYQETQYF. In DNA, the CDR3 is TGTGCCAGCAGCGTAGTGGTCGGGGGTTACCAAGAGACCCAGTACTTC. This chain links TRBV9 with TRBJ2-5, with D maybe TRBD2 (6 bases). Trimming removed 0 bases from V and 0 bases from J, with 12 bases in between. The CDR3 length is 16 residues. The germline V gene has CDR1 SGDLS and CDR2 YYNGEE.

In nucleotides, the CDR3 is TGTGCCAGCTCACCATTAGGAATGGCGACCCAGTACTTC. Its translation: CASSPLGMATQYF. The chain uses TRBV18 and TRBJ2-5; D remains unclear. Trimming took off 2 bases at V and 7 bases at J, with 11 bases between the two ends. Germline V CDR1 and CDR2: KGHSH, LQKENI. The CDR3 is made up of 13 amino acids.

This clonotype has just a few counts. The junction shows a germline mismatch at one end, possibly a read error. The gene calls are TRBV5-1 and TRBJ2-7, with 9 bases that match TRBD1. Germline V gene data show CDR1 as SGHRS and CDR2 as YFSETQ. The CDR3 contains 13 residues. The CDR3 protein is CASSLVGQGLPAF. CDR3 in DNA: TGCGCCAGCAGCTTGGTCGGACAGGGGCTTCCCGCATTC.

This chain connects TRBV2 to TRBJ2-6; TRBD1 matches 12 bases. The V gene's germline CDR1 is SNHLY and CDR2 FYNNEI. Trimming at V came to 10 bases and at J to 3 bases, leaving 13 bases not matched to a gene. This CDR3 contains 18 residues. In DNA form, the CDR3 reads TGTGCCATCAGAGCCGGGACAGGGGGCTCCCATGGGGCCAACGTCCTGACTTTC. This encodes CAIRAGTGGSHGANVLTF.

This clonotype occurred a few times. This sequence joins TRBV4-1 and TRBJ1-6; 10 bases map to TRBD1. V gave up 4 bases and J gave up 8 bases; unmatched junction bases: 8. Germline values: CDR1 MGHRA, CDR2 YSYEKL. The CDR3 runs to 16 residues. CDR3 sequence reads: CASSLMGQGTYSPLHF. DNA for the CDR3: TGCGCCAGCAGCCTTATGGGACAGGGGACGTATTCACCCCTCCACTTT.

This clonotype was seen ten or more times. V gene TRBV4-1 combines with J gene TRBJ2-7; D unclear. The CDR3 length is 17 residues. Trimming took off 0 bases at V and 2 bases at J, with 17 bases between the two ends. Germline CDR1 is MGHRA and CDR2 is YSYEKL. CDR3 in amino acids: CASSQDWWATRTYEQYF. The CDR3, as DNA: TGCGCCAGCAGCCAAGATTGGTGGGCCACCCGCACCTACGAGCAGTACTTC.

Only a few counts were recorded for this clonotype. In DNA, the CDR3 is TGCGCCAATACTGGGGCCAACGTCCTGACTTTC. Its protein is CANTGANVLTF. The V gene is TRBV5-1, the J gene TRBJ2-6; D call uncertain. The ends were cut back, 9 bases at V and 2 bases at J, with 3 bases in the middle. The CDR3 is 11 residues long. From germline, CDR1 is SGHRS and CDR2 YFSETQ.

The rearrangement uses TRBV11-2 and TRBJ2-5; a possible D gene is TRBD2 (5 bases). This CDR3 contains 15 residues. Germline CDR1 reads SGHAT; CDR2 reads FQNNGV. V lost 2 bases, J lost 5 bases, and 15 bases lay in between. The CDR3 loop reads CASSLSGIRTETQYF. CDR3 DNA sequence: TGTGCCAGCAGCTTATCCGGGATAAGAACGGAGACCCAGTACTTC.

The chain uses TRBV6-4 and TRBJ2-1; D assignment may be TRBD1 or TRBD2 (5 bases each). Germline V gene sequence: CDR1 MRHNA, CDR2 SNTAGT. V was pared by 6 bases and J by 5 bases, with 17 bases between. The CDR3 sequence is 15 residues long. The CDR3 spells CASRQKGSKDNEQFF. DNA of the CDR3: TGTGCCAGCAGACAAAAGGGGAGCAAGGACAATGAGCAGTTCTTC.

The rearrangement uses TRBV6-1 and TRBJ2-1; D possibly corresponds to TRBD2 (7 bases). Looked up from germline, CDR1 is MNHNS and CDR2 is SASEGT. The CDR3 is made up of 13 amino acids. The CDR3 bases are TGTGCGAGCGGACTTTCAGCGAGGGGGGGTAAGTTCTTC. This translates into CASGLSARGGKFF.

This clonotype has only a few counts. The V call is TRBV5-1, the J call TRBJ1-2; D ambiguous. The CDR3 covers 13 residues. Between the trimmed V and J ends, which lost 2 bases and 4 bases, there was a span of 9 bases. Germline-derived CDR1 and CDR2 are SGHRS and YFSETQ. CDR3 region: CASSFTLTYGYTF. Written as DNA, the CDR3 is TGCGCCAGCAGCTTCACACTGACCTATGGCTACACCTTC.

This rearrangement joins TRBV4-2 to TRBJ2-2; 7 positions agree with TRBD2. Looked up from germline, CDR1 is LGHNA and CDR2 is YNFKEQ. This CDR3 spans 16 amino acids. The trim removed 1 base at V and 6 bases at J, leaving 8 bases unmatched. In DNA, the CDR3 is TGTGCCAGCAGCCAAGTTGTAGGGGAGGGTGCCGGGGAGCTGTTTTTT. It is translated as CASSQVVGEGAGELFF.

This clonotype was detected ten times or more. The V and J genes are TRBV21-1 and TRBJ2-3; the D call TRBD1 from the table was never checked on the DNA. TRBV21-1 is reported as a pseudogene. The CDR3 consists of 15 residues. As DNA, the CDR3 is TGTGCCAGCAGCAACCGGACCCGAGACCAAGATACGCAGTATTTT. Amino acid sequence: CASSNRTRDQDTQYF.

The genes are TRBV12-3 or TRBV12-4 and TRBJ2-1, with TRBD2 matching over 11 bases. The CDR3 covers 15 residues. After removal of 7 bases from V and 5 bases from J, the junction contained 7 bases not matched to a gene. The CDR3 sequence: CASNPGTSGNNEQFF. For the CDR3, the DNA is TGTGCCAGCAACCCGGGGACTAGCGGAAACAATGAGCAGTTCTTC.

The chain couples TRBV19 to TRBJ1-1, with D uncertain. From germline, CDR1 is LNHDA and CDR2 SQIVND (reference sequence). V lost 5 bases, J lost 3 bases, and 10 bases lay in between. The CDR3 covers 13 residues. CDR3 protein: CASSLHTYTEAFF. CDR3 coding DNA: TGTGCCAGTAGTCTCCACACGTACACTGAAGCTTTCTTT. The full variable domain, with the rest looked up from reference TRBV19 and TRBJ1-1, is DGGITQSPKYLFRKEGQNVTLSCEQNLNHDAMYWYRQDPGQGLRLIYYSQIVNDFQKGDIAEGYSVSREKKESFPLTVTSAQKNPTAFYLCASSLHTYTEAFFGQGTRLTVV.

This clonotype was seen a handful of times. J is TRBJ1-2 and V is TRBV4-1, with no clear D. Between the trimmed V and J ends, which lost 0 bases and 0 bases, there was a span of 17 bases. This CDR3 region has 18 residues. Germline CDR1 MGHRA, CDR2 YSYEKL. In DNA form, the CDR3 reads TGCGCCAGCAGCCAAGAGTACGTTATCGGGAGAACTAACTATGGCTACACCTTC. Encoded protein: CASSQEYVIGRTNYGYTF.